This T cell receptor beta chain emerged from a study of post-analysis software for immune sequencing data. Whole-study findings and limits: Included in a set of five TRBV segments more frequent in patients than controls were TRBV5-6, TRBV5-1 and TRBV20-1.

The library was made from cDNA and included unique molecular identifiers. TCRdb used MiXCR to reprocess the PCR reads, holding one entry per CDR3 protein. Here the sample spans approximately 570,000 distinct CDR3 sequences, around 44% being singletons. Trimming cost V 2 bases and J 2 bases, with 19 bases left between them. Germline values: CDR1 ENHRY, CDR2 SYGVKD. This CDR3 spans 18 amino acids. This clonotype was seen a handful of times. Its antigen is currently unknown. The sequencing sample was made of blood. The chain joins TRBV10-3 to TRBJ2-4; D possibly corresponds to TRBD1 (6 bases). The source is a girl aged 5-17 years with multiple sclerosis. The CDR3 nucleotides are TGTGCCATCAGTGAGAGGTCAACAGGGAAGGGGTCCAAAAACATTCAGTACTTC. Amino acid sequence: CAISERSTGKGSKNIQYF.